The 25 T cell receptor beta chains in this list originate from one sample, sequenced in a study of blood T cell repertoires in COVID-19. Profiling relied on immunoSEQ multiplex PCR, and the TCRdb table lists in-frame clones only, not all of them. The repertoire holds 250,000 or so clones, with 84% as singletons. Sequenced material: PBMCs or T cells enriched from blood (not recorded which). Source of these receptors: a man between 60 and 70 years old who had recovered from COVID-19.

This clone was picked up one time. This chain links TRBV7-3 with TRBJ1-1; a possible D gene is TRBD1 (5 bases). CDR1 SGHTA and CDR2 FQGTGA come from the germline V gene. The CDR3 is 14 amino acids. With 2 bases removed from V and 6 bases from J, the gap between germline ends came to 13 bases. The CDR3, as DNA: TGTGCCAGCAGCTTACTTCAGGGTTCTTCTGAAGCTTTCTTT. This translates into CASSLLQGSSEAFF.

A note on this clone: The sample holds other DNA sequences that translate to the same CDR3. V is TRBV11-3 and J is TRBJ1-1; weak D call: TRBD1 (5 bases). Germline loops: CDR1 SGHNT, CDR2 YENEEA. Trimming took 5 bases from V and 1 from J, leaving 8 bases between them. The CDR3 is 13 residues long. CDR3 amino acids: CASSPRGNTEAFF. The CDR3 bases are TGTGCCAGCAGCCCTAGGGGGAACACTGAAGCTTTCTTT.

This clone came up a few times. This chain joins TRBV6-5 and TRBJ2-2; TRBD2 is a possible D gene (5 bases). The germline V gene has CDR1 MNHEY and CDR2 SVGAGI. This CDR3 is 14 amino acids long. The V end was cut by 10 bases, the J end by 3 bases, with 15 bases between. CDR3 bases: TGTGCCACGCGCGAGGGCGGCCACACCGGGGAGCTGTTTTTT. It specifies CATREGGHTGELFF.

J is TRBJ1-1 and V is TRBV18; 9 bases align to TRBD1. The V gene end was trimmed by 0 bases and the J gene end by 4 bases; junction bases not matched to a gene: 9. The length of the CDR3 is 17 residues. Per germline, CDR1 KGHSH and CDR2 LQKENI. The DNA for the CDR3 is TGTGCCAGCTCACCACCTTTTAAGGGACAGGGATTCACTGAAGCTTTCTTT. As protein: CASSPPFKGQGFTEAFF. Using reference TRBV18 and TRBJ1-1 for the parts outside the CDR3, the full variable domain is NAGVMQNPRHLVRRRGQEARLRCSPMKGHSHVYWYRQLPEEGLKFMVYLQKENIIDESGMPKERFSAEFPKEGPSILRIQQVVRGDSAAYFCASSPPFKGQGFTEAFFGQGTRLTVV.

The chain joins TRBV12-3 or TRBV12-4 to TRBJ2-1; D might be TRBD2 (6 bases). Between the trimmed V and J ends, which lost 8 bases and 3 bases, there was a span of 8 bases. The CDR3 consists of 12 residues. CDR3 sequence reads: CASWDFYNEQFF. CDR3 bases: TGTGCCAGCTGGGACTTCTACAATGAGCAGTTCTTC.

The CDR3 region has the DNA TGTGCCAGCAGCTTGAACGGGGGGGCGAACATTCAGTACTTC. Protein sequence: CASSLNGGANIQYF. The chain is built from TRBV7-2 and TRBJ2-4, with TRBD2 identical over 8 bases. The CDR3 is 14 amino acids. Germline assignment: CDR1 SGHTA and CDR2 FQGNSA. J lost 7 bases, V lost 3 bases, and 5 bases had no gene match.

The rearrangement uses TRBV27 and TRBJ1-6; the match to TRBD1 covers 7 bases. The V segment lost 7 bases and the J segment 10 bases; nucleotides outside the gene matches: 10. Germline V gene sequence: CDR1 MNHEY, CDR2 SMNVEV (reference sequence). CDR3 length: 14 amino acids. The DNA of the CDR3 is TGTGCCAGCAAACGCCGGGACAGAGAGTCACCCCTCCACTTT. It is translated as CASKRRDRESPLHF.

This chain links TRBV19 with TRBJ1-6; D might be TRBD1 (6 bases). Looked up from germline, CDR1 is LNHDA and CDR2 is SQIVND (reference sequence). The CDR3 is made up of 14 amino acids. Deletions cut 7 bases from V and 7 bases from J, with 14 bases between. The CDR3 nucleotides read TGTGCCAGTACCGAGACAAGGGGGAATTCACCCCTCCACTTT. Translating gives CASTETRGNSPLHF.

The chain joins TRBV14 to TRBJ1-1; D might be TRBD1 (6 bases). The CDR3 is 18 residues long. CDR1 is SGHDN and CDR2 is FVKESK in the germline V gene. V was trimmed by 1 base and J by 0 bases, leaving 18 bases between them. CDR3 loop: CASSQVHTQGLVNTEAFF. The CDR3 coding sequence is TGTGCCAGCAGCCAAGTACACACACAGGGTCTGGTGAACACTGAAGCTTTCTTT.

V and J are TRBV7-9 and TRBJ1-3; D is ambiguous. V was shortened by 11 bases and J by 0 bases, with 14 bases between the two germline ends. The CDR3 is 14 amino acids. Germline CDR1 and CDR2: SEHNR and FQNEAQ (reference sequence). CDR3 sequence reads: CASGSADSGNTIYF. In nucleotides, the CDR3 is TGTGCCTCCGGGTCGGCAGACTCTGGAAACACCATATATTTT.

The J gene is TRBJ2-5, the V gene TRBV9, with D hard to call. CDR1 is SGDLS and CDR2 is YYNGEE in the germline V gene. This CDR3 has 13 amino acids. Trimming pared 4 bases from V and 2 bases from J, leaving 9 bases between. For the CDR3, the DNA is TGTGCCAGCAGCTCACATATACAAGAGACCCAGTACTTC. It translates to CASSSHIQETQYF.

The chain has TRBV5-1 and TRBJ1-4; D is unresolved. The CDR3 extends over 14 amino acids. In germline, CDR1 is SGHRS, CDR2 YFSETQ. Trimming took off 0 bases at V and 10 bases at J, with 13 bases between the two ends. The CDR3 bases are TGCGCCAGCAGCTTGGTGGAGCGGAGTGGAAAACTGTTTTTT. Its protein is CASSLVERSGKLFF. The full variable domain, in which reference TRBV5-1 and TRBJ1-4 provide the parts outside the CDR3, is KAGVTQTPRYLIKTRGQQVTLSCSPISGHRSVSWYQQTPGQGLQFLFEYFSETQRNKGNFPGRFSGRQFSNSRSEMNVSTLELGDSALYLCASSLVERSGKLFFGSGTQLSVL.

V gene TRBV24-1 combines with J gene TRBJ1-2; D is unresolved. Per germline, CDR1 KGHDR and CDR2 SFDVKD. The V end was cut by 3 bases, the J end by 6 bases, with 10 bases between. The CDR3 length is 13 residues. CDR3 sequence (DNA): TGTGCCACCAGTGATCCAGCGATAGATGGCTACACCTTC. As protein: CATSDPAIDGYTF.

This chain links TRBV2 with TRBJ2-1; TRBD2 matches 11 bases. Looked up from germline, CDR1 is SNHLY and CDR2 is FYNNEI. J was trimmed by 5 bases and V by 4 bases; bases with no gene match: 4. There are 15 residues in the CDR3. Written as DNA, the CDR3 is TGTGCCAGCAGTGTGTTAGCGGGGGGGGACAATGAGCAGTTCTTC. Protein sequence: CASSVLAGGDNEQFF.

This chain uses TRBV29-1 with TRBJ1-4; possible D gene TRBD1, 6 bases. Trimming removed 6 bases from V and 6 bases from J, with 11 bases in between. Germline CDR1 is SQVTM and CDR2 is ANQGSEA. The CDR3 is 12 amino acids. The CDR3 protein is CSVSGADEKLFF. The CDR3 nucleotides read TGCAGCGTGTCAGGGGCGGATGAAAAACTGTTTTTT.

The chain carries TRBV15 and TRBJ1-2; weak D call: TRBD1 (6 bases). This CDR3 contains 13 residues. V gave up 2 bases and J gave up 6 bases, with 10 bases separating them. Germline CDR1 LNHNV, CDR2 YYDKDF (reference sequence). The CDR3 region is CATSRRGGDGYTF. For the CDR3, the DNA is TGTGCCACCAGCAGAAGGGGGGGTGATGGCTACACCTTC.

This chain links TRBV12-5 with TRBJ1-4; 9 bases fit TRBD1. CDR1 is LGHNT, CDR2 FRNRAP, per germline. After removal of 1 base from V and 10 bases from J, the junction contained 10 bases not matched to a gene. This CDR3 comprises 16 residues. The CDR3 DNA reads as TGTGCTAGTGGTTTGGACGGACAGGGGAGAAGGGGAAAACTGTTTTTT. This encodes CASGLDGQGRRGKLFF.

The CDR3 spells CASSEWGSVQPQHF. CDR3 DNA: TGTGCCAGCAGTGAATGGGGCTCCGTTCAGCCCCAGCATTTT. The chain recombines TRBV2 with TRBJ1-5; the D gene is possibly TRBD1 (5 bases). CDR3 size: 14 residues. The V gene's germline CDR1 is SNHLY and CDR2 FYNNEI. With 2 bases removed from V and 6 bases from J, the gap between germline ends came to 11 bases.

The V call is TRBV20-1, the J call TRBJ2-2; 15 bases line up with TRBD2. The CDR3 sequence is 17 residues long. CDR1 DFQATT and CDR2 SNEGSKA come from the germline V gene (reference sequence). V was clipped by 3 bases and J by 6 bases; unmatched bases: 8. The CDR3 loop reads CSASSRTSGGAPGELFF. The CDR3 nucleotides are TGCAGTGCTAGTTCTCGGACTAGCGGGGGGGCCCCCGGGGAGCTGTTTTTT.

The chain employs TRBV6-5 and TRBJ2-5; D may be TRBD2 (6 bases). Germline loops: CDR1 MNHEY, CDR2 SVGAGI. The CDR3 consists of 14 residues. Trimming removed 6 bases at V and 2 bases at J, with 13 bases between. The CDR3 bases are TGTGCCAGCAGAACCCCAAGCGGGCAAGAGACCCAGTACTTC. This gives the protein CASRTPSGQETQYF.

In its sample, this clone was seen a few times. DNA for the CDR3: TGTGCCAGCAGCCCCCGACAGAACACCGGGGAGCTGTTTTTT. As protein: CASSPRQNTGELFF. This chain links TRBV3-1 (or the pseudogene TRBV3-2) with TRBJ2-2; the D is unclear. CDR1 is LGHDT and CDR2 is YNNKEL in the germline V gene (reference sequence). The ends were cut back, 4 bases at V and 1 base at J, with 7 bases in the middle. The CDR3 length is 14 residues.

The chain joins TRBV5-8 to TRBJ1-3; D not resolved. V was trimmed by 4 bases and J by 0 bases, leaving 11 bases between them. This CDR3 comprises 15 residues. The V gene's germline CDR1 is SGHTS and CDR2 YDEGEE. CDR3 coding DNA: TGTGCCAGCAGCCTGGACGGTCGCTCTGGAAACACCATATATTTT. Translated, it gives CASSLDGRSGNTIYF.

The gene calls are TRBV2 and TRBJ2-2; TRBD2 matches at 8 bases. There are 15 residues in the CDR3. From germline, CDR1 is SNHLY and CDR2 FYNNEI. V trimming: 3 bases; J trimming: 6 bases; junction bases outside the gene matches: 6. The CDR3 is CASSDPGTSAGELFF. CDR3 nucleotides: TGTGCCAGCAGTGACCCTGGGACTAGTGCCGGGGAGCTGTTTTTT.

In DNA form, the CDR3 reads TGCGCCAGCAGCCCCACAGGGGTGAACACTGAAGCTTTCTTT. This codes for CASSPTGVNTEAFF. The chain is built from TRBV5-1 and TRBJ1-1, with 7 bases fitting TRBD1. V lost 4 bases and J lost 0; bases outside the gene matches: 3. The CDR3 runs 14 residues. Germline CDR1 is SGHRS and CDR2 is YFSETQ.

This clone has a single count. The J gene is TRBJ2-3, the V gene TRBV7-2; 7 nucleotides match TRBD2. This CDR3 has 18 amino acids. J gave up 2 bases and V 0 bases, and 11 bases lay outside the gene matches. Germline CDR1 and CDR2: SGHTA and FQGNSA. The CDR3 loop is CASSLAPWEGPITDTQYF. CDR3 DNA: TGTGCCAGCAGCTTAGCCCCCTGGGAGGGTCCTATCACAGATACGCAGTATTTT. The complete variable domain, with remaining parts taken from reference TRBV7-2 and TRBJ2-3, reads GAGVSQSPSNKVTEKGKDVELRCDPISGHTALYWYRQSLGQGLEFLIYFQGNSAPDKSGLPSDRFSAERTGGSVSTLTIQRTQQEDSAVYLCASSLAPWEGPITDTQYFGPGTRLTVL.